A selection of T cell receptor beta chains follows, all from one sample in a study of blood T cell repertoires in COVID-19. Profiling relied on immunoSEQ multiplex PCR, and the TCRdb table lists in-frame clones only, not all of them. The table has some 14,000 clones, 90% seen once. The sequenced material came from peripheral blood. Receptor source: a human donor in a cohort sampled during active COVID-19. The CDR3 runs from the conserved cysteine through the conserved F or W. The D gene is left open where the match is weak. Clone size is stated in some rows and not others, as once, few, many or a class when expanded.

cdr3_aa	cdr3_nt	j_call	d_call	cdr3_length	v_call	clone_size
CARGGSPNYGYTF	TGTGCCAGAGGAGGGTCTCCTAACTATGGCTACACCTTC	TRBJ1-2	.	13	TRBV6-4	few
CASSGPRGAQNTGELFF	TGTGCCAGCAGTGGCCCACGGGGGGCGCAGAACACCGGGGAGCTGTTTTTT	TRBJ2-2	.	17	TRBV2	.
CASSQRQGGETQYF	TGTGCCAGCAGCCAACGACAGGGGGGGGAGACCCAGTACTTC	TRBJ2-5	TRBD1	14	TRBV3-1/TRBV3-2	.
CASSEPDLGASYNEQFF	TGTGCCAGCAGTGAACCTGACTTGGGGGCGAGCTACAATGAGCAGTTCTTC	TRBJ2-1	.	17	TRBV25-1	.
CATSRDLVVRNQPQHF	TGTGCCACCAGCAGAGATCTCGTGGTTAGAAATCAGCCCCAGCATTTT	TRBJ1-5	.	16	TRBV15	.
CASSLWLGTYAQYF	TGTGCCAGCAGTTTATGGCTGGGGACATACGCGCAGTATTTT	TRBJ2-3	.	14	TRBV28	.
CASSYSRLARQFF	TGTGCCAGCAGTTACTCCCGACTAGCGAGGCAGTTCTTC	TRBJ2-1	TRBD2	13	TRBV6-5	.
CASSLMRANYGYTF	TGTGCCAGCAGCTTAATGAGGGCCAACTATGGCTACACCTTC	TRBJ1-2	.	14	TRBV7-2	.
CASSLPGTGRETQYF	TGTGCCAGCAGTTTACCCGGGACAGGGCGGGAGACCCAGTACTTC	TRBJ2-5	TRBD1	15	TRBV28	.
CASSPPSLETQYF	TGTGCCAGCTCACCTCCTAGCTTAGAGACCCAGTACTTC	TRBJ2-5	.	13	TRBV18	.
CAWSVGGAGGYTF	TGTGCCTGGAGTGTGGGAGGGGCTGGTGGCTACACCTTC	TRBJ1-2	.	13	TRBV30	.
CSVDAGQGAQFF	TGCAGCGTTGACGCAGGACAGGGGGCGCAGTTCTTC	TRBJ2-1	TRBD1	12	TRBV29-1	.
CASSLAGFMNTEAFF	TGCGCCAGCAGCTTGGCAGGGTTCATGAACACTGAAGCTTTCTTT	TRBJ1-1	.	15	TRBV5-1	.
CASSYIKLDGYQPQHF	TGTGCCAGCAGTTACATAAAACTAGACGGATATCAGCCCCAGCATTTT	TRBJ1-5	.	16	TRBV6-2/TRBV6-3	.
CASMLRGQTSGANVLTF	TGTGCCAGTATGCTCAGGGGTCAGACCTCTGGGGCCAACGTCCTGACTTTC	TRBJ2-6	.	17	TRBV19	.
CASSPRTGIYGYTF	TGTGCCAGCAGTCCCAGGACAGGGATCTATGGCTACACCTTC	TRBJ1-2	TRBD1	14	TRBV27	.
CAWRVAGGYEQYF	TGTGCCTGGAGGGTAGCGGGAGGCTACGAGCAGTACTTC	TRBJ2-7	TRBD2	13	TRBV30	.
CASSPGTSGSVETQYF	TGTGCCAGCAGCCCCGGGACTAGCGGGTCTGTAGAGACCCAGTACTTC	TRBJ2-5	TRBD2	16	TRBV27	.
CASRAGQLRAEAFF	TGTGCCAGCAGGGCAGGACAGTTGAGGGCTGAAGCTTTCTTT	TRBJ1-1	.	14	TRBV6-5	.
CASSQGQAPYEQYF	TGCGCCAGCAGCCAGGGACAGGCGCCCTACGAGCAGTACTTC	TRBJ2-7	TRBD1	14	TRBV5-1	.
CASSLGQYYEQYF	TGTGCCAGCAGCTTAGGGCAATACTACGAGCAGTACTTC	TRBJ2-7	.	13	TRBV11-2	.
CASSLGGSGAYEQYF	TGTGCCAGCAGCTTGGGAGGTAGCGGGGCCTACGAGCAGTACTTC	TRBJ2-7	TRBD2	15	TRBV5-4	.
CSVNSGTVSYNEQFF	TGCAGCGTCAACTCCGGGACAGTTTCCTACAATGAGCAGTTCTTC	TRBJ2-1	TRBD1	15	TRBV29-1	.
CASSYLLMAGYDGQFF	TGTGCCAGCAGTTACCTGCTCATGGCAGGGTATGACGGGCAGTTCTTC	TRBJ2-1	.	16	TRBV6-2/TRBV6-3	.
CASSLRGTGAYEQYF	TGTGCCAGTAGTTTAAGAGGGACAGGGGCCTACGAGCAGTACTTC	TRBJ2-7	TRBD1	15	TRBV19	once
CASSLGGTYEQYF	TGTGCCAGCAGCTTAGGCGGAACCTACGAGCAGTACTTC	TRBJ2-7	.	13	TRBV11-3	.
CASSLNGRSKDTQYF	TGTGCCAGCAGCTTAAACGGGAGAAGCAAAGATACGCAGTATTTT	TRBJ2-3	.	15	TRBV11-2	.
CASRPGLAGLYNEQFF	TGTGCCAGCAGGCCCGGACTAGCGGGCCTCTACAATGAGCAGTTCTTC	TRBJ2-1	TRBD2	16	TRBV28	.
CATSDSAISNRESSGELFF	TGTGCCACCAGTGATTCGGCTATTTCAAACAGGGAGAGTAGCGGGGAGCTGTTTTTT	TRBJ2-2	.	19	TRBV24-1	.
CASSLRRVRADTQYF	TGTGCCAGCAGCTTACGGAGGGTACGGGCAGATACGCAGTATTTT	TRBJ2-3	.	15	TRBV7-8	.
CSVVPGLKETQYF	TGCAGCGTTGTCCCGGGATTAAAGGAGACCCAGTACTTC	TRBJ2-5	.	13	TRBV29-1	.
CASSPGPPGMNSPLHF	TGCGCCAGCAGCCCTGGCCCGCCGGGTATGAATTCACCCCTCCACTTT	TRBJ1-6	.	16	TRBV4-1	.
CASSRQGEYNEQFF	TGCGCCAGCAGCCGACAGGGGGAATACAATGAGCAGTTCTTC	TRBJ2-1	TRBD1	14	TRBV4-3	.
CASSLATVAGYEQYF	TGTGCCAGCAGCTTAGCGACCGTAGCGGGCTACGAGCAGTACTTC	TRBJ2-7	TRBD2	15	TRBV7-2	few
CASRGQDANYGYTF	TGTGCCAGCAGGGGACAGGACGCAAACTATGGCTACACCTTC	TRBJ1-2	TRBD1	14	TRBV28	.
CASSPAAGVAGANVLTF	TGTGCCAGCAGCCCTGCGGCAGGGGTGGCAGGGGCCAACGTCCTGACTTTC	TRBJ2-6	.	17	TRBV3-1/TRBV3-2	.
CASSPTTANTGELFF	TGTGCCAGCAGCCCAACGACAGCTAACACCGGGGAGCTGTTTTTT	TRBJ2-2	.	15	TRBV7-8	medium-sized
CASSQEWGQGSNSPLHF	TGTGCCAGCAGCCAAGAGTGGGGACAGGGGAGTAATTCACCCCTCCACTTT	TRBJ1-6	TRBD1	17	TRBV4-2	.
CASSQDRGGDQPQHF	TGCGCCAGCAGCCAAGATAGGGGAGGGGATCAGCCCCAGCATTTT	TRBJ1-5	.	15	TRBV4-3	.
CASSQTGGSPYEQYF	TGTGCCAGCAGTCAGACAGGGGGTTCCCCCTACGAGCAGTACTTC	TRBJ2-7	TRBD1	15	TRBV11-1	.
CATSDFPPVASGSKETQYF	TGTGCCACCAGTGATTTCCCCCCGGTCGCTAGCGGGAGTAAGGAGACCCAGTACTTC	TRBJ2-5	TRBD2	19	TRBV24-1	few
CARTGGNYGYTF	TGTGCCAGGACCGGCGGGAACTATGGCTACACCTTC	TRBJ1-2	.	12	TRBV6-9	few
CASSLGKLGSEQFF	TGCGCCAGCAGCTTGGGCAAGCTTGGTAGTGAGCAGTTCTTC	TRBJ2-1	.	14	TRBV5-1	.
CAIRMGQNSYEQYF	TGTGCCATCAGAATGGGGCAGAATTCCTACGAGCAGTACTTC	TRBJ2-7	.	14	TRBV10-3	.
CASSGTGAHTGELFF	TGTGCCAGCAGCGGAACAGGGGCCCACACCGGGGAGCTGTTTTTT	TRBJ2-2	TRBD1	15	TRBV9	.
CASSQVPFRGPNEQFF	TGCGCCAGCAGCCAAGTACCCTTTAGGGGGCCCAATGAGCAGTTCTTC	TRBJ2-1	TRBD1	16	TRBV4-1	.